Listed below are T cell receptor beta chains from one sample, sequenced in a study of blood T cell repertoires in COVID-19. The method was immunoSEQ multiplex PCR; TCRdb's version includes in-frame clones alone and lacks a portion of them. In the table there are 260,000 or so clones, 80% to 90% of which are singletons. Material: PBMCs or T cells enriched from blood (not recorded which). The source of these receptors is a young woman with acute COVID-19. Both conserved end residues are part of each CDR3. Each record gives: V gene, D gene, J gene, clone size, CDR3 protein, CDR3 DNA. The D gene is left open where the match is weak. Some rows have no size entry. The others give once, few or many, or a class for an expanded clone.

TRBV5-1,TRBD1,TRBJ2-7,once,CASSLYPTGGAYEQYF,TGCGCCAGCAGCTTGTATCCGACAGGGGGAGCATACGAGCAGTACTTC
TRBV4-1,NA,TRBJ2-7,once,CASKPTEGSGYEQYF,TGCGCCAGCAAGCCCACGGAGGGGTCGGGCTACGAGCAGTACTTC
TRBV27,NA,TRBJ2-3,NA,CASSLYSTPLPAGTDTQYF,TGTGCCAGCAGTTTATACAGCACTCCTTTGCCGGCCGGCACAGATACGCAGTATTTT
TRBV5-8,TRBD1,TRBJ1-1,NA,CASSPRWDRAGTEAFF,TGTGCCAGCAGCCCCCGTTGGGACAGGGCAGGCACTGAAGCTTTCTTT
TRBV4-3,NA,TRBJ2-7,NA,CASSQHRSSYEQYF,TGCGCCAGCAGCCAACACAGGTCCTCCTACGAGCAGTACTTC
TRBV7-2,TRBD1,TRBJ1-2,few,CASSAGGVYGYTF,TGTGCCAGCAGCGCAGGGGGCGTCTATGGCTACACCTTC
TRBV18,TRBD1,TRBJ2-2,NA,CASSPEGQGANTGELFF,TGTGCCAGCTCACCCGAGGGACAGGGGGCGAACACCGGGGAGCTGTTTTTT
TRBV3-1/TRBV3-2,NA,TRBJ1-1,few,CASTRTVNTEAFF,TGTGCCAGCACTCGGACAGTGAACACTGAAGCTTTCTTT
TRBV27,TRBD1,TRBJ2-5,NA,CASRPGQGQETQYF,TGTGCCAGCAGGCCCGGACAGGGCCAAGAGACCCAGTACTTC
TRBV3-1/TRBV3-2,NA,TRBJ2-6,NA,CASSPGPAGANVLTF,TGTGCCAGCAGCCCAGGGCCTGCGGGGGCCAACGTCCTGACTTTC
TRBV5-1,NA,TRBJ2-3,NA,CASSLAFGAADTQYF,TGCGCCAGCAGCTTGGCCTTTGGGGCGGCAGATACGCAGTATTTT
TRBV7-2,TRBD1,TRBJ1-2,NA,CASSLGTGAGYGYTF,TGTGCCAGCAGCTTAGGGACAGGGGCCGGCTATGGCTACACCTTC
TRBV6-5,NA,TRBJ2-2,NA,CASSTPGATGELFF,TGTGCCAGCAGTACCCCGGGAGCCACCGGGGAGCTGTTTTTT
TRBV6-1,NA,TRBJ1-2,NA,CASSEAGGGGAYDGYTF,TGTGCCAGCAGTGAAGCGGGTGGGGGGGGCGCCTACGATGGCTACACCTTC
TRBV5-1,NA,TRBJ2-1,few,CASGPLDNEQFF,TGCGCCAGCGGGCCGCTTGACAATGAGCAGTTCTTC
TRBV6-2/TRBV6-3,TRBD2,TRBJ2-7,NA,CASSYQLARGEQYF,TGTGCCAGCAGTTACCAACTAGCGAGGGGCGAGCAGTACTTC
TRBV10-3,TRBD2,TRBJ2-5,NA,CAISRVMAGGPQETQYF,TGTGCCATCAGCAGGGTGATGGCGGGGGGGCCACAAGAGACCCAGTACTTC
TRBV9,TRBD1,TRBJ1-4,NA,CASSASTGATNEKLFF,TGTGCCAGCAGCGCCTCCACAGGGGCAACTAATGAAAAACTGTTTTTT
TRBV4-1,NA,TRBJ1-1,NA,CASSQGGDNTEAFF,TGCGCCAGCAGCCAGGGGGGAGACAACACTGAAGCTTTCTTT
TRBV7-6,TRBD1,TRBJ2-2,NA,CASSPRPDRGISGELFF,TGTGCCAGCAGCCCCCGGCCGGACAGGGGTATCTCCGGGGAGCTGTTTTTT
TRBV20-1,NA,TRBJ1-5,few,CSASSLTGRGPQHF,TGCAGTGCTAGTAGCTTGACGGGCCGGGGGCCCCAGCATTTT
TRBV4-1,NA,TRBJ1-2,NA,CASKKAGRANYGYTF,TGCGCCAGCAAAAAGGCAGGGAGGGCTAACTATGGCTACACCTTC
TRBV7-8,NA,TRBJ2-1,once,CASSLGLARYNEQFF,TGTGCCAGCAGCTTAGGTCTAGCGCGGTACAATGAGCAGTTCTTC
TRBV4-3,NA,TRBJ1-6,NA,CASSQDRVYNSPLHF,TGCGCCAGCAGCCAAGACAGGGTGTATAATTCACCCCTCCACTTT
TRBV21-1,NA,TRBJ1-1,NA,CASSEPRDRNTEAFF,TGTGCCAGCAGCGAGCCCCGGGACAGGAACACTGAAGCTTTCTTT
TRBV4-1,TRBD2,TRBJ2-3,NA,CASSQGGGGSSFTDTQYF,TGCGCCAGCAGCCAAGGGGGCGGGGGGTCCTCTTTCACAGATACGCAGTATTTT
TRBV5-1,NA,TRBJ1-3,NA,CASSLQGLSGNTIYF,TGCGCCAGCAGCTTGCAGGGGCTCTCTGGAAACACCATATATTTT
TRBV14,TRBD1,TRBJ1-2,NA,CASSQEGQGRRGRYGYTF,TGTGCCAGCAGCCAAGAGGGACAGGGAAGGAGGGGCCGCTATGGCTACACCTTC
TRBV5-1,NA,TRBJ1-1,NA,CASSLAGFTEAFF,TGCGCCAGCAGCTTGGCCGGGTTCACTGAAGCTTTCTTT
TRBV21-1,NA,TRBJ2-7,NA,CASSDRDNSYEQYF,TGTGCCAGCAGCGACCGGGACAACTCCTACGAGCAGTACTTC
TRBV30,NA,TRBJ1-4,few,CAWSVSFEKLFF,TGTGCCTGGAGTGTATCCTTTGAAAAACTGTTTTTT
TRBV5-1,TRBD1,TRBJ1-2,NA,CASRGQGRSNYGYTF,TGCGCCAGCAGAGGACAGGGACGTTCTAACTATGGCTACACCTTC
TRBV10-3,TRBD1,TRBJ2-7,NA,CAISLGQSSYEQYF,TGTGCCATCAGCTTGGGACAGAGCTCCTACGAGCAGTACTTC
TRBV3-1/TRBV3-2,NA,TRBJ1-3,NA,CASSPDTYSGNTIYF,TGTGCCAGCAGCCCGGACACCTACTCTGGAAACACCATATATTTT
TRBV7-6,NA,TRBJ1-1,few,CASSRGTGNTEAFF,TGTGCCAGCAGCCGAGGAACAGGCAACACTGAAGCTTTCTTT
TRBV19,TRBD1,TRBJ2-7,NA,CASSFRDRFDEQYF,TGTGCCAGTAGTTTCCGGGACAGGTTCGACGAGCAGTACTTC
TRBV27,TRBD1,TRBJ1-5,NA,CASSFGTDSQPQHF,TGTGCCAGCAGTTTTGGGACAGATTCTCAGCCCCAGCATTTT
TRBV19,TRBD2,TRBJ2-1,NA,CASSIGLAGGDEQFF,TGTGCCAGTAGTATAGGACTAGCGGGGGGGGATGAGCAGTTCTTC
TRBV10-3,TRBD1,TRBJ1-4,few,CAISSGTGDEKLFF,TGTGCCATCAGTTCCGGGACAGGTGATGAAAAACTGTTTTTT
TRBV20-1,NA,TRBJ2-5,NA,CSARTVETQYF,TGCAGTGCCAGGACAGTTGAGACCCAGTACTTC
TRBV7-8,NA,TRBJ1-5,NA,CASSLSNRENQPQHF,TGTGCCAGCAGCCTTAGCAACAGGGAAAATCAGCCCCAGCATTTT
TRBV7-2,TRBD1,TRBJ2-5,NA,CASSPDRAGTYQETQYF,TGTGCCAGCAGTCCCGACAGGGCTGGAACGTACCAAGAGACCCAGTACTTC
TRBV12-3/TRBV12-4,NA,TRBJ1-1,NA,CASSLAAYTEAFF,TGTGCCAGCAGTTTAGCGGCCTACACTGAAGCTTTCTTT
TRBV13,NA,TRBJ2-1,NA,CASSFQTGGALNEQFF,TGTGCCAGCAGCTTCCAGACGGGGGGCGCACTCAATGAGCAGTTCTTC
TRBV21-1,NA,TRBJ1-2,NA,CASSKVKGDRGNGYTF,TGTGCCAGCAGCAAAGTAAAAGGGGACAGGGGTAATGGCTACACCTTC